The sequence of this T cell receptor beta chain was determined in a study of T cell repertoires in cytomegalovirus infection. Across the study: Both recently identified HLA-C-restricted and well-studied HLA-B-restricted CMV epitopes were used in the study. The study, taken as a whole, reports: What dominated the ex vivo response were HLA-C-restricted CMV-specific TCR beta clonotypes. Cumulated frequencies of public TCR beta families served to identify carriers of CMV plus the relevant HLA.

TCRdb recomputed calls from the reads with MiXCR, one row per CDR3 protein. Among 700,000 to 850,000 distinct CDR3 sequences, less than 35% were seen once, and the ten largest hold around an eighth. Looked up from germline, CDR1 is MGHRA and CDR2 is YSYEKL. The CDR3 totals 18 residues. The V end lost 4 bases, the J end lost 1 base, and 20 bases lay between the germline ends. A word on this clonotype: Its specificity is not known.

Sequencing was performed on cultured CD8+ T cells from PBMCs, taken from culture after CMV antigen stimulation. This TCR was recovered from a human donor in good health (CMV status not recorded). Some clones in this sample may be carry-over from other donors' samples. The V gene is TRBV4-1, the J gene TRBJ2-1, with D perhaps TRBD2 (6 bases). CDR3 sequence (DNA): TGCGCCAGCAGCCTCACTCCGTTTGGAGGGGTTTCCTACAATGAGCAGTTCTTC. It encodes CASSLTPFGGVSYNEQFF.